This note documents a single T cell receptor (beta chain) sequence. Germline CDR1 and CDR2: MDHEN and SYDVKM. V lost 3 bases, J lost 2 bases, and 7 bases lay in between. This CDR3 contains 13 residues. In the authors' methods: The authors estimated nucleated cell counts from reference gene primer amplification. Some clones are missing from TCRdb's copy, which holds only in-frame ones; the method was immunoSEQ multiplex PCR. V and J calls and clone size are given by that table; D and trimming were obtained from the DNA. The table lists some 120,000 clones, around 90% of them singletons. This entry belongs to a study of blood T cell repertoires in COVID-19. Across the study: The United States, Italy and Spain supplied acute and convalescent COVID-19 samples.

Patients in Seattle were enrolled during active infection, then followed longitudinally. The clonotype comes from a man aged 55 to 70 with COVID-19, enrolled during active disease. The chain links TRBV28 to TRBJ1-2; D might be TRBD1 (5 bases). Sequenced sample: peripheral blood. This chain's CDR3 is CASSFSGNYGYTF. CDR3 nucleotide sequence: TGTGCCAGCAGTTTTTCAGGGAACTATGGCTACACCTTC.